One sample yielded the 18 T cell receptor beta chains listed below, sequenced in a study of blood T cells in healthy people across ages. Then a second PCR, running roughly 6 to 11 cycles, was carried out with a sample-barcoded 5' primer and a J-beta primer mix. TCRdb reprocessed the 5' RACE reads with MiXCR, giving one entry per CDR3 protein. The sample lists hundreds of thousands of distinct CDR3 sequences; roughly three fifths were seen once. The specimen was blood. The receptors shown here come from a man aged 40-49 years in good health.

The CDR3 DNA sequence: TGTGCCAGCAGCCAGGCGGGGAAAAACATTCAGTACTTC. Translated: CASSQAGKNIQYF. The chain has TRBV3-1 and TRBJ2-4, with D perhaps TRBD2 (6 bases). The CDR3 is made up of 13 amino acids. Per germline, CDR1 LGHDT and CDR2 YNNKEL (reference sequence). The V end lost 3 bases, the J end lost 4 bases, and 7 bases lay between the germline ends.

In this sample, this clonotype turned up a few times. This chain uses TRBV9 with TRBJ2-5; tentatively, D is TRBD1 or TRBD2 (6 bases each). The germline V gene encodes CDR1 SGDLS and CDR2 YYNGEE. This CDR3 is 15 amino acids long. Trimming stripped 4 bases from V and 4 bases from J, with 17 bases between. The CDR3 coding sequence is TGTGCCAGCAGCTCGTCCGGGGGCAGTCTAGAGACCCAGTACTTC. Its translation is CASSSSGGSLETQYF.

The chain recombines TRBV2 with TRBJ2-1; D perhaps matches TRBD1 (6 bases). V was pared by 1 base and J by 12 bases, with 13 bases between. The length of the CDR3 is 13 residues. From germline, CDR1 is SNHLY and CDR2 FYNNEI. The CDR3 loop reads CASSEEWRGGQFF. DNA for the CDR3: TGTGCCAGCAGTGAAGAATGGCGAGGGGGGCAGTTCTTC.

This chain connects TRBV5-1 to TRBJ2-5; a possible D gene is TRBD2 (5 bases). The CDR3 covers 14 residues. Trimming left V 1 base short and J 13 bases short, with 20 bases between. Germline V gene lookup returns CDR1 SGHRS and CDR2 YFSETQ. The CDR3 is CASSLFPGSYERYF. CDR3 nucleotides: TGCGCCAGCAGCTTGTTTCCGGGGAGCTACGAGCGGTACTTC. Full variable domain (outside the CDR3, taken from reference TRBV5-1 and TRBJ2-5): KAGVTQTPRYLIKTRGQQVTLSCSPISGHRSVSWYQQTPGQGLQFLFEYFSETQRNKGNFPGRFSGRQFSNSRSEMNVSTLELGDSALYLCASSLFPGSYERYFGPGTRLLVL.

The chain is built from TRBV27 and TRBJ2-5; D perhaps matches TRBD1 (6 bases). The CDR3 spans 13 residues. Germline V gene data show CDR1 as MNHEY and CDR2 as SMNVEV (reference sequence). Trimming took off 2 bases at V and 7 bases at J, with 11 bases between the two ends. This CDR3 reads CASSLGPGVTQYF. The CDR3 nucleotides read TGTGCCAGCAGTTTAGGCCCAGGGGTGACCCAGTACTTC.

The chain uses TRBV20-1 and TRBJ2-1, with 8 bases lining up with TRBD1. J was trimmed by 13 bases and V by 2 bases; bases with no gene match: 7. This CDR3 is built from 12 residues. Germline V gene data show CDR1 as DFQATT and CDR2 as SNEGSKA (reference sequence). CDR3 region: CSARTGGETQFF. The CDR3 coding sequence is TGCAGTGCTAGAACAGGGGGAGAGACCCAGTTCTTC.

This clonotype was seen a single time. The chain employs TRBV2 and TRBJ2-7; D remains ambiguous. The end of the DNA is better explained by TRBJ2-5, so the J call may be wrong. Germline CDR1 and CDR2: SNHLY and FYNNEI. The length of the CDR3 is 13 residues. This CDR3 is CASQKMNSETQYF. CDR3 nucleotides: TGTGCCAGTCAGAAGATGAATTCGGAGACCCAGTACTTC.

This clonotype was seen many times. This rearrangement joins TRBV5-1 to TRBJ2-7; D is unresolved. Per the germline V gene, CDR1 is SGHRS and CDR2 is YFSETQ. There are 16 residues in the CDR3. V was pared by 0 bases and J by 6 bases, with 19 bases between. The CDR3 DNA follows: TGCGCCAGCAGCTTGGAAGGGATGGCCACGGTTTCCGAGCAGTACTTC. This codes for CASSLEGMATVSEQYF.

The V and J genes are TRBV24-1 and TRBJ2-4; TRBD2 aligns across 15 bases. The CDR3 contains 16 residues. Unmatched junction bases numbered 10, after V lost 4 bases and J lost 13 bases. CDR1 and CDR2 from the germline V gene are KGHDR and SFDVKD. The CDR3 DNA sequence: TGTGCCACCAGTGACTTGGGACTAGCGGGAGGTCTTGAGCAGTACTTC. Amino acids: CATSDLGLAGGLEQYF.

This rearrangement joins TRBV2 to TRBJ2-7, with D perhaps TRBD1 or TRBD2 (5 bases each). From germline, CDR1 is SNHLY and CDR2 FYNNEI. Trimming cost V 2 bases and J 7 bases, with 21 bases left between them. The CDR3 is 16 residues long. DNA for the CDR3: TGTGCCAGCAGTGAATCGGTGTGGGTCAGGGAGTTGGAGCAGTACTTC. Translation: CASSESVWVRELEQYF.

The genes are TRBV29-1 and TRBJ2-3; 8 nucleotides match TRBD2. Germline V gene sequence: CDR1 SQVTM, CDR2 ANQGSEA. J gave up 3 bases and V 6 bases, and 14 bases lay outside the gene matches. The CDR3 extends over 16 amino acids. CDR3 nucleotides: TGCAGCGTCGATACTGGACTAGCCGTGGCGACAGATACGCAGTATTTT. This translates into CSVDTGLAVATDTQYF.

The sample holds a few counts of this clonotype. The genes are TRBV6-6 and TRBJ2-7; 10 bases match TRBD1. Germline trimming cut 5 bases from V and 1 base from J; bases unmatched to any gene: 5. The CDR3 is made up of 15 amino acids. CDR1 is MNHNY, CDR2 SVGAGI, per germline (reference sequence). The CDR3 reads CASSRPGQGSYEQYF. CDR3 coding DNA: TGTGCCAGCAGTAGACCGGGACAGGGGTCCTACGAGCAGTACTTC.

The genes are TRBV28 and TRBJ2-5; D may be TRBD1 (5 bases). Trimming stripped 2 bases from V and 11 bases from J, with 15 bases between. The CDR3 is 13 residues long. Germline V gene data show CDR1 as MDHEN and CDR2 as SYDVKM. CDR3 loop: CASSLGALASQYF. CDR3 nucleotide sequence: TGTGCCAGCAGTTTAGGGGCCTTGGCGTCGCAGTACTTC.

Points on this clonotype: One end of the junction varies from germline; a read error may be responsible. The chain employs TRBV30 and TRBJ1-1; TRBD1 might be the D (6 bases). Germline CDR1 and CDR2: GTSNPN and SVGIG (reference sequence). CDR3 length: 15 residues. CDR3 loop: CAWSVEQGGNTEAFF. The CDR3, as DNA: TGCGCCTGGAGTGTAGAACAGGGAGGGAACACTGAAGCTTTCTTT.

This clonotype is a singleton in its sample. J is TRBJ2-7 and V is TRBV16, with D unresolved. Germline V gene lookup returns CDR1 KGHSY and CDR2 FQNENV. V gave up 3 bases and J gave up 4 bases, with 13 bases separating them. The CDR3 has 14 residues. The CDR3 is CASSQRSQGYEQYF. The DNA for the CDR3 is TGTGCCAGCAGCCAGAGGTCTCAAGGGTACGAGCAGTACTTC.

This clonotype was seen a handful of times. The chain carries TRBV20-1 and TRBJ1-2, with D unclear. The CDR3 sequence is 15 residues long. The V gene lost 5 bases and the J gene lost 5 bases, with 21 bases spanning the gap. CDR1 is DFQATT and CDR2 is SNEGSKA in the germline V gene (reference sequence). CDR3 sequence: CSAPLNDLEMYGYTF. The CDR3 DNA sequence: TGCAGTGCTCCACTAAACGACCTAGAGATGTATGGCTACACCTTC.

The V call is TRBV20-1, the J call TRBJ2-3, with 11 bases aligning to TRBD1. The CDR3 has 15 residues. The V and J ends lost 5 bases and 3 bases, in that order; junction bases with no gene match: 7. Germline-derived CDR1 and CDR2 are DFQATT and SNEGSKA (reference sequence). The CDR3 bases are TGCAGTGCTCTCAACGGACAGGGGGCGACAGATACGCAGTATTTT. Its translation: CSALNGQGATDTQYF.

The chain's CDR3 is CASSQYRGTYEQYF. The CDR3 DNA is TGTGCCAGCAGCCAGTACAGGGGCACCTACGAGCAGTACTTC. The V gene is TRBV4-2, the J gene TRBJ2-4; 7 bases line up with TRBD1. The J call may be faulty, since TRBJ2-7 better matches the DNA end. From germline, CDR1 is LGHNA and CDR2 YNFKEQ. CDR3 size: 14 residues.